The 8 T cell receptor beta chains below were found in one sample sequenced in a study of blood T cell repertoires in COVID-19. Some clones are missing from TCRdb's copy, which holds only in-frame ones; the method was immunoSEQ multiplex PCR. Of around 210,000 clones in the sample, about three quarters were seen once. The specimen sequenced was peripheral blood. These receptors were taken from a woman in her sixties or seventies with acute or convalescent COVID-19.

V is TRBV19 and J is TRBJ1-5, with 8 nucleotides matching TRBD1. The ends lost 5 bases at V and 3 bases at J; junction bases unmatched: 3. This CDR3 is 14 amino acids long. From germline, CDR1 is LNHDA and CDR2 SQIVND (reference sequence). In nucleotides, the CDR3 is TGTGCCAGTAGTGTGACAGGGGACAATCAGCCCCAGCATTTT. This sequence encodes CASSVTGDNQPQHF.

This clone has a handful of counts. The rearrangement uses TRBV5-4 and TRBJ1-1, with D perhaps matching TRBD1 (6 bases). CDR1 SGHNT and CDR2 YYREEE come from the germline V gene (reference sequence). V was trimmed by 0 bases and J by 4 bases, leaving 10 bases between them. The CDR3 runs to 14 residues. The CDR3: CASSLAGRGTEAFF. Here the CDR3 DNA reads TGTGCCAGCAGCTTGGCAGGCAGGGGCACTGAAGCTTTCTTT.

Only one count was recorded for this clone. The J gene is TRBJ2-7, the V gene TRBV5-1; 7 bases line up with TRBD1. The CDR3 covers 15 residues. Germline V lookup: CDR1 SGHRS, CDR2 YFSETQ. V shed 0 bases and J 0 bases; nucleotides not matched to a gene: 3. The CDR3 DNA sequence: TGCGCCAGCAGCTTGGAGGGACAGAGCTCCTACGAGCAGTACTTC. Protein product: CASSLEGQSSYEQYF.

This chain uses TRBV10-3 with TRBJ2-7, with 10 bases aligning to TRBD2. This CDR3 has 14 amino acids. Germline V CDR1 and CDR2: ENHRY, SYGVKD. The V and J ends lost 6 bases and 4 bases, in that order; junction bases with no gene match: 6. DNA for the CDR3: TGTGCCATCAGCCGACTAGCGGGCGAATACGAGCAGTACTTC. Translated, it gives CAISRLAGEYEQYF.

V gene TRBV15 combines with J gene TRBJ2-3; D possibly corresponds to TRBD1 (6 bases). Germline CDR1 and CDR2: LNHNV and YYDKDF (reference sequence). V lost 0 bases and J 6 bases, leaving 10 bases between the germline ends. This CDR3 spans 14 amino acids. The CDR3 coding sequence is TGTGCCACCAGCAGAGAGGGGGCATCGGATACGCAGTATTTT. It specifies CATSREGASDTQYF.

The chain joins TRBV4-1 to TRBJ2-7; D is possibly TRBD2 (6 bases). The CDR3 length is 16 residues. Deletions cut 6 bases from V and 1 base from J, with 19 bases between. Germline values: CDR1 MGHRA, CDR2 YSYEKL. CDR3 region: CASRKTEGGGSYEQYF. The CDR3 coding sequence is TGCGCCAGCAGGAAAACTGAGGGTGGAGGGTCCTACGAGCAGTACTTC.

This chain links TRBV3-1 (or the pseudogene TRBV3-2) with TRBJ2-1; TRBD2 aligns across 13 bases. Germline V gene sequence: CDR1 LGHDT, CDR2 YNNKEL (reference sequence). Trimming took 3 bases from V and 8 from J; bases not matched to a gene: 4. The CDR3 consists of 15 residues. CDR3 nucleotides: TGTGCCAGCAGCCAGAGGACTAGCGGGAGTCATGAGCAGTTCTTC. The encoded protein is CASSQRTSGSHEQFF.

This chain joins TRBV19 and TRBJ2-1; D perhaps matches TRBD2 (6 bases). V was shortened by 5 bases and J by 5 bases, with 19 bases between the two germline ends. This CDR3 is built from 16 residues. CDR1 and CDR2 from the germline V gene are LNHDA and SQIVND (reference sequence). This CDR3 reads CASSPLGGDWDNEQFF. For the CDR3, the DNA is TGTGCCAGTAGTCCCCTGGGGGGAGACTGGGACAATGAGCAGTTCTTC.